This T cell receptor (beta chain) was recovered during a study of blood T cells in healthy people across ages (dated by TCRdb to between 2015 and 2017). About the investigation overall: In model experiments, roughly one uniquely barcoded TCR beta cDNA molecule per two T cells was captured by template switching. To avoid experimental bias, donors of different ages were distributed randomly across sequencing lanes. Age-related changes in TCR beta repertoire diversity were measured in the study by deep sequencing normalized with unique cDNA molecular identifiers. Two additional independent replicas of 1 million unique cDNA reads from the same blood draw were analyzed for two donors (one aged 18 to 30 and one aged 80 or older). The donors were divided into four age groups: young (average around 16 years), middle-aged (about 39), aged (roughly 60) and long-lived (roughly 88). General study outcomes and caveats: Observed TCR beta diversity per million T cells fell roughly linearly with age, and a significant reduction was already apparent by age approximately 41. Because profiling used bulk unsorted PBMCs, naive and antigen-experienced compartments could not be compared conclusively. Compared with the aged group, more naive CD4+ T cells, fewer expanded clones and increased TCR diversity were shown by the long-lived group, suggesting age selection. Total diversity estimates from one million sequenced T cells were considered lower bounds and underestimates. The CMV infection status of donors was not known, potentially confounding age-related changes in expanded clonotypes. Observed TCR beta diversity correlated strongly with the percentage of naive T cells measured by flow cytometry.

Comments on this clonotype: Which antigen it targets is not known. Per-base qualities were not stored, and no clone one base away is much larger.

Donors were 35 to 40 systemically healthy Caucasian individuals from Russia aged roughly 6 to 90 years. Each donor gave about 9.2 milliliters of peripheral blood, drawn into EDTA-treated Vacutainer tubes. Ficoll-Paque density-gradient centrifugation was used to isolate PBMCs, with at least 7 million per sample. Total RNA, at least 6 micrograms per sample, was extracted from PBMCs with Trizol reagent. For every donor, flow cytometry on a PBMC aliquot measured the percentage of naive CD45RAhigh/CD27high T cells. Library creation used 5' RACE. Sequencing took place on an Illumina HiSeq 2500. A second PCR of 7 to 11 cycles was run with a J-beta primer mix and a sample-barcoded 5' primer. A template-switch 5' adaptor carrying 12 random nucleotides introduced a unique molecular identifier onto each TCR beta cDNA molecule. Each sample yielded at least 2.5 million CDR3-containing paired-end reads. First-strand cDNA synthesis was performed from all RNA using the Mint cDNA synthesis kit, with priming by a TRBC-specific oligonucleotide. All cDNA was treated with uracil-DNA glycosylase and then went through a first 18-cycle PCR with the universal primers M1SS and BC2_uni_R. Regarding the original processing steps: For normalization, 1 million high-quality reads, each with a distinct molecular identifier, were randomly selected from each sample. Instead of being binned into consensus sequences, reads that shared molecular identifiers were thrown out. CDR3 identification, clonotype clustering and error correction used MiTCR with a Q25 quality threshold and the strictest error-elimination algorithm. A nonparametric unseen species model with Euler transformation was used to estimate lower-bound total TCR beta diversity. In TCRdb, the public reads were trimmed at Q25 with fastp and aligned with MiXCR, with productive beta chains retained. Duplicate CDR3 protein sequences are folded into a single record with the most common DNA and genes. It is TCRdb's table, rather than the study itself, that gives the V and J calls and clone size. The sample includes more than 800,000 distinct CDR3 sequences, with 40% to 45% observed a single time. About 20% of the sample is held by the ten biggest clonotypes.

The TCR comes from a woman aged 55-69 years in good health. Sequencing was performed on blood.

The sequenced DNA: TGCGCCAGCAGCCAACTGGCCAGCCATTCCTCCTACAATGAGCAGTTCTTC. It codes for CASSQLASHSSYNEQFF. This receptor chain uses TRBV4-1 and TRBJ2-1; the D gene cannot be resolved reliably. Based on the germline V gene, the CDR1 and CDR2 sequences are MGHRA and YSYEKL. Measured from the cysteine to the phenylalanine, the CDR3 is 17 residues long. Left in the record is the CDR3 DNA by itself, 51 bases read in frame from the first base. V and J are truncated by 2 bases and 0 bases respectively, leaving an intervening sequence of 14 bases.